These 9 T cell receptor beta chains came from one sample sequenced in a study of blood T cell repertoires in COVID-19. Method: immunoSEQ multiplex PCR; TCRdb's copy keeps in-frame clones and lacks some. The data hold about 150,000 clones, with around 78% observed a single time. Material for sequencing was peripheral blood. These receptors all stem from a man older than 75 with acute or convalescent COVID-19.

This clone was seen just once. V usage is TRBV5-1 and J usage is TRBJ2-7; D possibly corresponds to TRBD1 (6 bases). V lost 4 bases to trimming and J lost 5 bases, with 16 bases between them. The CDR3 loop spans 14 amino acids. Germline values: CDR1 SGHRS, CDR2 YFSETQ. The CDR3 region is CASSATGLVDEQYV. For the CDR3, the DNA is TGCGCCAGCAGCGCCACAGGGTTGGTCGACGAGCAGTACGTC.

The chain recombines TRBV29-1 with TRBJ2-7, with D perhaps matching TRBD1 (6 bases). V was cut by 6 bases and J by 1 base, with 13 bases left in between. The germline V gene has CDR1 SQVTM and CDR2 ANQGSEA. The CDR3 is made up of 13 amino acids. DNA for the CDR3: TGCAGCGTATACAGGGTCGGGTCCTACGAGCAGTACTTC. It specifies CSVYRVGSYEQYF.

The chain is built from TRBV9 and TRBJ2-2; 7 bases are a match to TRBD1. The ends lost 5 bases at V and 0 bases at J; junction bases unmatched: 10. This CDR3 is 17 amino acids long. CDR1 SGDLS and CDR2 YYNGEE come from the germline V gene. The CDR3 region has the DNA TGTGCCAGCAGGTTCCCTAGAGGGGGCGCGAACACCGGGGAGCTGTTTTTT. This sequence encodes CASRFPRGGANTGELFF.

The table lists this clone with a few counts. The gene calls are TRBV6-6 and TRBJ1-6, with D unclear. The CDR3 is 15 amino acids. V was cut by 7 bases and J by 3 bases, with 13 bases left in between. The germline CDR1 and CDR2 sequences are MNHNY and SVGAGI (reference sequence). The CDR3 region is CASNPENLYNSPLHF. In nucleotides, the CDR3 is TGTGCCAGCAACCCCGAGAACCTCTATAATTCACCCCTCCACTTT.

This chain joins TRBV24-1 and TRBJ2-1; 9 bases agree with TRBD1. From germline, CDR1 is KGHDR and CDR2 SFDVKD. V shed 2 bases and J 6 bases; nucleotides not matched to a gene: 7. This CDR3 has 16 amino acids. The CDR3: CATSDSPGQGFNEQFF. The CDR3 region has the DNA TGTGCCACCAGTGATTCCCCGGGACAGGGTTTCAATGAGCAGTTCTTC.

This clone was recorded a few times. This chain links TRBV30 with TRBJ2-7; 10 bases agree with TRBD2. Trimming removed 1 base from V and 3 bases from J; junction bases left unmatched: 3. Germline values: CDR1 GTSNPN, CDR2 SVGIG (reference sequence). The CDR3 runs to 14 residues. The CDR3: CAWSGTSGFYEQYF. CDR3 coding DNA: TGTGCCTGGAGTGGGACTAGCGGATTCTACGAGCAGTACTTC. Looking up the rest from reference TRBV30 and TRBJ2-7 gives the full variable domain: SQTIHQWPATLVQPVGSPLSLECTVEGTSNPNLYWYRQAAGRGLQLLFYSVGIGQISSEVPQNLSASRPQDRQFILSSKKLLLSDSGFYLCAWSGTSGFYEQYFGPGTRLTVT.

The chain combines TRBV29-1 with TRBJ2-5; D is uncertain. There are 12 residues in the CDR3. V lost 3 bases and J lost 2, with 7 bases in between. Germline V gene data show CDR1 as SQVTM and CDR2 as ANQGSEA. CDR3 nucleotides: TGCAGCGTTGAGGAGCAGCAAGAGACCCAGTACTTC. Translated: CSVEEQQETQYF.

The rearrangement uses TRBV29-1 and TRBJ2-6, with 11 bases identical to TRBD1. V lost 2 bases to trimming and J lost 2 bases; unmatched junction nucleotides: 5. Germline CDR1 reads SQVTM; CDR2 reads ANQGSEA. This CDR3 spans 17 amino acids. CDR3 loop: CSVEPTGQGAGANVLTF. The DNA for the CDR3 is TGCAGCGTTGAACCGACGGGACAGGGGGCTGGGGCCAACGTCCTGACTTTC.

The V call is TRBV7-9, the J call TRBJ2-1; 10 bases are a match to TRBD2. The CDR3 spans 17 residues. Germline CDR1 is SEHNR and CDR2 is FQNEAQ (reference sequence). Trimming at V came to 6 bases and at J to 5 bases, leaving 13 bases not matched to a gene. The CDR3 protein is CASSLPNGSGRNNEQFF. CDR3 DNA: TGTGCCAGCAGTCTTCCCAATGGTAGCGGGAGGAACAATGAGCAGTTCTTC.